These 20 T cell receptor beta chains came from one sample sequenced in a study of blood T cell repertoires in COVID-19. The data were produced by immunoSEQ multiplex PCR, yet TCRdb's version contains in-frame clones alone and is incomplete. The repertoire consists of about 100,000 clones, with about 90% occurring once and the leading ten covering about 7.4%. Sample: peripheral blood. Source of these receptors: a man aged 25-45 years in a cohort sampled during active COVID-19.

CDR3 DNA: TGTGCCAGCAGTTTCCGCGAACAGGGAGATCATGAAAAACTGTTTTTT. It is translated as CASSFREQGDHEKLFF. J is TRBJ1-4 and V is TRBV28, with D tentatively TRBD1 (6 bases). This CDR3 region has 16 residues. Germline-derived CDR1 and CDR2 are MDHEN and SYDVKM. V gave up 3 bases and J gave up 6 bases, with 17 bases separating them.

The gene calls are TRBV7-2 and TRBJ1-2; D might be TRBD1 (6 bases). The CDR3 totals 14 residues. Germline V gives CDR1 SGHTA, CDR2 FQGNSA. The V end lost 0 bases, the J end lost 2 bases, and 7 bases lay between the germline ends. The CDR3 sequence: CASSLAQGNYGYTF. Written as DNA, the CDR3 is TGTGCCAGCAGCTTAGCTCAGGGGAACTATGGCTACACCTTC.

This sequence joins TRBV4-3 and TRBJ1-2; D is unresolved. The CDR3 covers 16 residues. CDR1 is LGHNA and CDR2 is YSLEER in the germline V gene. Trimming removed 0 bases at V and 4 bases at J, with 15 bases between. As DNA, the CDR3 is TGCGCCAGCAGCCAAGATCTTGGGCAGCCTCTCTATGGCTACACCTTC. As protein: CASSQDLGQPLYGYTF.

The chain joins TRBV6-5 to TRBJ2-1; 7 bases fit TRBD1. V lost 6 bases, J lost 5 bases, and 4 bases stayed unmatched. In germline, CDR1 is MNHEY, CDR2 SVGAGI. CDR3 size: 13 residues. The CDR3 region is CASSSDRNNEQFF. CDR3 nucleotides: TGTGCCAGCAGCTCGGACAGGAACAATGAGCAGTTCTTC.

This chain connects TRBV6-5 to TRBJ2-3; tentatively, D is TRBD2 (7 bases). The CDR3 totals 16 residues. Germline V gene lookup returns CDR1 MNHEY and CDR2 SVGAGI. With 4 bases removed from V and 0 bases from J, the gap between germline ends came to 14 bases. The CDR3 loop reads CASSSGGRPSTDTQYF. Here the CDR3 DNA reads TGTGCCAGCAGTTCCGGGGGGCGACCCAGCACAGATACGCAGTATTTT.

Only a few counts were recorded for this clone. J is TRBJ1-6 and V is TRBV21-1. TRBV21-1 is reported as a pseudogene. CDR3 length: 12 residues. CDR3: CASGPLAAPLHF. DNA of the CDR3: TGTGCCAGCGGCCCCCTAGCGGCACCCCTCCACTTT.

The chain joins TRBV5-1 to TRBJ2-7, with 7 bases lining up with TRBD2. CDR1 SGHRS and CDR2 YFSETQ come from the germline V gene. This CDR3 region has 13 residues. V trimming: 5 bases; J trimming: 4 bases; junction bases outside the gene matches: 6. CDR3 DNA sequence: TGCGCCAGCAGTATGGTTAGCGGGTACGAGCAGTACTTC. It is translated as CASSMVSGYEQYF.

The chain carries TRBV2 and TRBJ1-6; 9 bases fit TRBD1. The CDR3 sequence is 15 residues long. With V trimmed by 4 bases and J by 10 bases, 8 bases remained unmatched. Per the germline V gene, CDR1 is SNHLY and CDR2 is FYNNEI. CDR3 nucleotide sequence: TGTGCCAGCAGTGGGCCCCGGGACAGGGTCTCACCCCTCCACTTT. Its translation is CASSGPRDRVSPLHF.

The V gene is TRBV7-2, the J gene TRBJ1-1; the D gene is possibly TRBD1 (5 bases). Trimming cost V 7 bases and J 6 bases, with 33 bases left between them. CDR1 is SGHTA and CDR2 is FQGNSA in the germline V gene. CDR3 size: 19 residues. The CDR3: CASTNRAGTGGVRAPEAFF. CDR3 nucleotides: TGTGCCAGCACTAATCGGGCCGGAACAGGCGGGGTCAGGGCCCCTGAAGCTTTCTTT.

This sequence joins TRBV7-2 and TRBJ2-2, with 7 nucleotides matching TRBD1. Losses at the gene ends were 1 base for V and 4 bases for J; bases not matched to a gene: 6. This CDR3 has 16 residues. Germline lookup yields CDR1 SGHTA and CDR2 FQGNSA. The CDR3 here is CASSLVVNRGTGELFF. The CDR3 DNA follows: TGTGCCAGCAGCTTAGTAGTAAACAGGGGCACCGGGGAGCTGTTTTTT.

The chain joins TRBV27 to TRBJ1-5; 8 nucleotides match TRBD1. V gave up 2 bases and J gave up 6 bases; unmatched junction bases: 6. The germline V gene has CDR1 MNHEY and CDR2 SMNVEV (reference sequence). This CDR3 contains 15 residues. CDR3 nucleotide sequence: TGTGCCAGCAGTTTAAACAGGGGGGAAGGTCAGCCCCAGCATTTT. Protein product: CASSLNRGEGQPQHF.

The chain recombines TRBV19 with TRBJ2-3; TRBD2 is a possible D gene (5 bases). CDR1 and CDR2 (germline): LNHDA, SQIVND (reference sequence). V dropped 3 bases and J dropped 6 bases, with 10 bases sitting between them. There are 13 residues in the CDR3. The chain's CDR3 is CASSISEDDTQYF. Written as DNA, the CDR3 is TGTGCCAGTAGTATTAGCGAGGATGATACGCAGTATTTT.

The chain carries TRBV27 and TRBJ2-1, with TRBD2 matching 10 bases. This CDR3 region has 19 residues. J lost 5 bases, V lost 1 base, and 14 bases had no gene match. Per the germline V gene, CDR1 is MNHEY and CDR2 is SMNVEV (reference sequence). The CDR3 DNA sequence: TGTGCCAGCAGTTTATTCCCTAGCGGGGGCGTTTCTGATGACAATGAGCAGTTCTTC. It specifies CASSLFPSGGVSDDNEQFF.

The chain couples TRBV3-1 (or the pseudogene TRBV3-2) to TRBJ2-6; D gene ambiguous. Per germline, CDR1 LGHDT and CDR2 YNNKEL (reference sequence). Trimming cost V 2 bases and J 2 bases, with 10 bases left between them. CDR3 length: 16 residues. This CDR3 is CASSQIKPTGANVLTF. For the CDR3, the DNA is TGTGCCAGCAGCCAAATAAAACCTACTGGGGCCAACGTCCTGACTTTC.

The chain links TRBV5-1 to TRBJ2-3, with 10 bases lining up with TRBD2. CDR1 is SGHRS and CDR2 is YFSETQ in the germline V gene. CDR3 size: 15 residues. The J segment lost 1 base and the V segment lost 3 bases, leaving 2 bases of the junction unmatched. The CDR3 sequence is CASSWTSGGTDTQYF. In DNA form, the CDR3 reads TGCGCCAGCAGCTGGACTAGCGGTGGCACAGATACGCAGTATTTT.

The CDR3, as DNA: TGTGCCACCAGTGATCCGGGACCGGGACAGGGGTCCTACAATGAGCAGTTCTTC. Translated, it gives CATSDPGPGQGSYNEQFF. This sequence joins TRBV24-1 and TRBJ2-1; 10 bases match TRBD1. V lost 3 bases and J lost 1; bases outside the gene matches: 8. The germline CDR1 and CDR2 sequences are KGHDR and SFDVKD. This CDR3 contains 18 residues.

V gene TRBV9 combines with J gene TRBJ1-4, with TRBD1 matching over 12 bases. The CDR3 loop spans 15 amino acids. Germline values: CDR1 SGDLS, CDR2 YYNGEE. After removal of 3 bases from V and 8 bases from J, the junction contained 5 bases not matched to a gene. The CDR3 is CASSAGTGGQEKLFF. The DNA of the CDR3 is TGTGCCAGCAGCGCGGGGACAGGGGGCCAAGAAAAACTGTTTTTT.

V and J are TRBV18 and TRBJ2-7, with D tentatively TRBD1 (6 bases). The V end was cut by 3 bases, the J end by 7 bases, with 19 bases between. CDR3 length: 15 amino acids. Germline V lookup: CDR1 KGHSH, CDR2 LQKENI. The CDR3 loop is CASSPTGTPPREQYF. DNA of the CDR3: TGTGCCAGCTCACCTACCGGGACACCACCGAGAGAGCAGTACTTC. Using reference TRBV18 and TRBJ2-7 for the parts outside the CDR3, the full variable domain is NAGVMQNPRHLVRRRGQEARLRCSPMKGHSHVYWYRQLPEEGLKFMVYLQKENIIDESGMPKERFSAEFPKEGPSILRIQQVVRGDSAAYFCASSPTGTPPREQYFGPGTRLTVT.

J is TRBJ1-1 and V is TRBV5-1, with D maybe TRBD1 (5 bases). CDR1 and CDR2 from the germline V gene are SGHRS and YFSETQ. There are 14 residues in the CDR3. The V gene lost 1 base and the J gene lost 1 base, with 8 bases spanning the gap. CDR3 in amino acids: CASSLLTANTEAFF. The CDR3, as DNA: TGCGCCAGCAGCTTGTTGACAGCGAACACTGAAGCTTTCTTT.

This chain joins TRBV9 and TRBJ2-3, with TRBD2 matching 10 bases. CDR3 length: 16 residues. Looked up from germline, CDR1 is SGDLS and CDR2 is YYNGEE. Unmatched junction bases numbered 8, after V lost 3 bases and J lost 4 bases. The CDR3 DNA reads TGTGCCAGCAGCGCGAGCGGGGGGGCCGTGGCAGATACGCAGTATTTT. This gives the protein CASSASGGAVADTQYF.